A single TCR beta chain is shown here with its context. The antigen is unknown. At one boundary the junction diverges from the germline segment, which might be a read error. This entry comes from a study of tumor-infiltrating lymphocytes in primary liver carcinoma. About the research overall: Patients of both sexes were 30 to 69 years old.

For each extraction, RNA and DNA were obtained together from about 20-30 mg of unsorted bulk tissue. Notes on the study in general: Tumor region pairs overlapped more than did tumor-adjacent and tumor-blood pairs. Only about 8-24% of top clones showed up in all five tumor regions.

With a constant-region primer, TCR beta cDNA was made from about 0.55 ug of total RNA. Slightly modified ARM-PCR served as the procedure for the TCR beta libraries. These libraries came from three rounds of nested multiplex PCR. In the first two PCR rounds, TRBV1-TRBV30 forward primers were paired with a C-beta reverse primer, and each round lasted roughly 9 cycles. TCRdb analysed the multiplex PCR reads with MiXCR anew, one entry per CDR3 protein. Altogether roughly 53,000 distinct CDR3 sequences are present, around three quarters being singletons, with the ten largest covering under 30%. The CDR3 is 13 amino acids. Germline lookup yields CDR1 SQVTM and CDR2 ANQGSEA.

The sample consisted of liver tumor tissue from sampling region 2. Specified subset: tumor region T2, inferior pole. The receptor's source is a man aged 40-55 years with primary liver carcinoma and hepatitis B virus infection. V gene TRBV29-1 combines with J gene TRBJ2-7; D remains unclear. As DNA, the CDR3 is TGCAGCATTGAGGTGTCGTTAGCAAACGTGCAGTACTTC. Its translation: CSIEVSLANVQYF.